The 3 T cell receptor beta chains given below trace back to one sample, sequenced in a study of regulatory T cells in long-lasting Graves disease (dated by TCRdb to about 2021). Reading the label with the study, this specimen's time point is: newly diagnosed GD, antithyroid drugs for less than 3 months. For both TCR sequencing and RNA sequencing, RNA was extracted from PBMCs using TRIzol. The library was obtained by multiplex PCR. Sequenced using an Illumina HiSeq 4000. iRepertoire HTBI primers and Arm-PCR amplification of CDR3 regions were used to construct TCR beta libraries. TCRdb ran its own pipeline on the public reads, namely fastp trimming at Q25 and MiXCR clone calling, and kept in-frame beta chains. Here each entry gathers all rows of one CDR3 protein and keeps the most common genes and DNA. The sample yields approximately 390,000 distinct CDR3 sequences; about 17% were counted once. Roughly 21% of the sample is held by the ten biggest clonotypes.

These data also featured in a second study, about T cells in Graves' hyperthyroidism and ophthalmopathy.

This specimen was peripheral blood mononuclear cells (PBMCs), taken at new diagnosis, from a patient treated with antithyroid drugs. These receptors were obtained from a woman younger than 30 with Graves disease. Donor details come from another sample of the same person, matched by shared clones.

The table lists this clonotype with many counts. The chain joins TRBV30 to TRBJ2-3, with 8 bases that match TRBD2. CDR1 GTSNPN and CDR2 SVGIG come from the germline V gene (reference sequence). CDR3 size: 14 residues. Trimming removed 1 base from V and 3 bases from J; junction bases left unmatched: 3. The CDR3 sequence is CAWSESGGTDTQYF. CDR3 DNA sequence: TGTGCCTGGAGTGAGAGCGGGGGTACAGATACGCAGTATTTT.

This clonotype was counted many times. The V call is TRBV7-8, the J call TRBJ2-5, with D perhaps TRBD2 (5 bases). There are 16 residues in the CDR3. From germline, CDR1 is SGHVS and CDR2 FQNEAQ. V lost 8 bases and J lost 5, with 24 bases in between. CDR3 protein: CASVRRAGSFEETQYF. The CDR3 nucleotides read TGTGCCAGCGTTCGGCGGGCAGGATCTTTCGAGGAGACCCAGTACTTC.

The V gene is TRBV19, the J gene TRBJ2-3, with 8 bases fitting TRBD2. Germline loops: CDR1 LNHDA, CDR2 SQIVND (reference sequence). The CDR3 loop spans 15 amino acids. The V segment lost 3 bases and the J segment 4 bases; nucleotides outside the gene matches: 6. CDR3 bases: TGTGCCAGTAGTATTGGTGCGGGGGGCCCAGATACGCAGTATTTT. Translating gives CASSIGAGGPDTQYF.